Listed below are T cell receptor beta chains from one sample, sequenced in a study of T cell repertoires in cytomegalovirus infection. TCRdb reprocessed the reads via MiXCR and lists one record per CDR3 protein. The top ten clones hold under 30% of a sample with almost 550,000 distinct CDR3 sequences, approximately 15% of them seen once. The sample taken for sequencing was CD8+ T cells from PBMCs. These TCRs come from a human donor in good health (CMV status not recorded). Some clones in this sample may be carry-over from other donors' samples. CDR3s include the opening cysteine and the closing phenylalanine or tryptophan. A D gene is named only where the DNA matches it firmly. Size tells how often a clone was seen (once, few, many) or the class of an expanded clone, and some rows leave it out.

CDR3 protein: CASSPTVTGAFGGYTF
CDR3 DNA: TGTGCCAGCTCACCTACAGTGACAGGTGCCTTTGGGGGCTACACCTTC
D gene: NA
CDR3 length: 16
V gene: TRBV18
J gene: TRBJ1-2
clone size: NA

CDR3 protein: CASSPPGAMNTEAFF
CDR3 DNA: TGTGCCAGCAGTCCCCCGGGGGCCATGAACACTGAAGCTTTCTTT
D gene: NA
CDR3 length: 15
V gene: TRBV12-3/TRBV12-4
J gene: TRBJ1-1
clone size: many

CDR3 protein: CASSELTGGTEAFF
CDR3 DNA: TGTGCCAGTAGTGAACTTACAGGGGGCACTGAAGCTTTCTTT
D gene: TRBD1
CDR3 length: 14
V gene: TRBV19
J gene: TRBJ1-1
clone size: NA

CDR3 protein: CASSLSQGVLAGGRGSTGELFF
CDR3 DNA: TGTGCCAGCAGCCTCAGTCAAGGAGTACTAGCGGGAGGACGGGGGAGCACCGGGGAGCTGTTTTTT
D gene: TRBD2
CDR3 length: 22
V gene: TRBV4-2
J gene: TRBJ2-2
clone size: few

CDR3 protein: CASSNPGQFNYGYTF
CDR3 DNA: TGTGCCAGCAGTAACCCGGGACAGTTTAACTATGGCTACACCTTC
D gene: TRBD1
CDR3 length: 15
V gene: TRBV12-3/TRBV12-4
J gene: TRBJ1-2
clone size: many

CDR3 protein: CASSVSWNTEAFF
CDR3 DNA: TGTGCCAGCTCAGTCTCATGGAACACTGAAGCTTTCTTT
D gene: NA
CDR3 length: 13
V gene: TRBV6-6
J gene: TRBJ1-1
clone size: NA

CDR3 protein: CASSQDRTAAEVYGYTF
CDR3 DNA: TGCGCCAGCAGCCAAGATAGGACAGCAGCCGAAGTCTATGGCTACACCTTC
D gene: NA
CDR3 length: 17
V gene: TRBV4-1
J gene: TRBJ1-2
clone size: few

CDR3 protein: CASSQRTQKAFF
CDR3 DNA: TGCGCCAGCAGCCAGAGGACGCAGAAAGCTTTCTTT
D gene: NA
CDR3 length: 12
V gene: TRBV4-1
J gene: TRBJ1-1
clone size: few

CDR3 protein: CAWSLAGEWGVYEQYF
CDR3 DNA: TGTGCCTGGAGTTTGGCAGGGGAGTGGGGGGTCTACGAGCAGTACTTC
D gene: NA
CDR3 length: 16
V gene: TRBV30
J gene: TRBJ2-7
clone size: NA

CDR3 protein: CASSLEQRGRVEQFF
CDR3 DNA: TGTGCCAGCAGCTTGGAACAGCGGGGGAGGGTTGAGCAGTTCTTC
D gene: TRBD2
CDR3 length: 15
V gene: TRBV5-5
J gene: TRBJ2-1
clone size: NA

CDR3 protein: CASSMGLAGGVWTDTQYF
CDR3 DNA: TGTGCCAGCAGCATGGGACTAGCGGGGGGGGTTTGGACAGATACGCAGTATTTT
D gene: TRBD2
CDR3 length: 18
V gene: TRBV9
J gene: TRBJ2-3
clone size: NA

CDR3 protein: CASSHSTGTGYGYTF
CDR3 DNA: TGTGCCAGCAGCCATTCTACCGGGACAGGTTATGGCTACACCTTC
D gene: TRBD1
CDR3 length: 15
V gene: TRBV28
J gene: TRBJ1-2
clone size: NA

CDR3 protein: CASSMGPHTEAFF
CDR3 DNA: TGTGCCAGTAGTATGGGACCCCACACTGAAGCTTTCTTT
D gene: NA
CDR3 length: 13
V gene: TRBV19
J gene: TRBJ1-1
clone size: NA

CDR3 protein: CASSWTSGTFNDEQFF
CDR3 DNA: TGTGCCAGCAGCTGGACTAGCGGGACCTTCAACGATGAGCAGTTCTTC
D gene: TRBD2
CDR3 length: 16
V gene: TRBV7-9
J gene: TRBJ2-1
clone size: few

CDR3 protein: CASKSQGTVNTEAFF
CDR3 DNA: TGTGCCAGCAAGAGCCAAGGGACAGTGAACACTGAAGCTTTCTTT
D gene: TRBD1
CDR3 length: 15
V gene: TRBV7-9
J gene: TRBJ1-1
clone size: NA

CDR3 protein: CASSEGPTSGNQPQHF
CDR3 DNA: TGTGCCAGCAGTGAAGGGCCCACTTCGGGCAATCAGCCCCAGCATTTT
D gene: NA
CDR3 length: 16
V gene: TRBV12-3/TRBV12-4
J gene: TRBJ1-5
clone size: NA

CDR3 protein: CASSSYQGALWNGELFF
CDR3 DNA: TGTGCCAGCAGCTCGTATCAGGGGGCGCTTTGGAACGGGGAGCTGTTTTTT
D gene: TRBD1
CDR3 length: 17
V gene: TRBV7-3
J gene: TRBJ2-2
clone size: many

CDR3 protein: CSVEQTGSSYEQYF
CDR3 DNA: TGCAGCGTTGAACAGACAGGGAGCTCCTACGAGCAGTACTTC
D gene: TRBD1
CDR3 length: 14
V gene: TRBV29-1
J gene: TRBJ2-7
clone size: few

CDR3 protein: CASSSYGRAIRNEQFF
CDR3 DNA: TGTGCCAGCAGCTCTTACGGGAGGGCCATAAGGAATGAGCAGTTCTTC
D gene: TRBD2
CDR3 length: 16
V gene: TRBV5-4
J gene: TRBJ2-1
clone size: NA

CDR3 protein: CASSVSGYTQETQYF
CDR3 DNA: TGTGCCAGCAGCGTTAGCGGGTACACCCAAGAGACCCAGTACTTC
D gene: TRBD2
CDR3 length: 15
V gene: TRBV5-4
J gene: TRBJ2-5
clone size: few

CDR3 protein: CASSNRDGNSPLHF
CDR3 DNA: TGTGCCAGCAGCAACCGGGACGGTAATTCACCCCTCCACTTT
D gene: NA
CDR3 length: 14
V gene: TRBV7-9
J gene: TRBJ1-6
clone size: many

CDR3 protein: CASSTTSAIYNEQFF
CDR3 DNA: TGTGCCAGCAGCACCACTAGCGCAATATACAATGAGCAGTTCTTC
D gene: TRBD2
CDR3 length: 15
V gene: TRBV7-8
J gene: TRBJ2-1
clone size: many

CDR3 protein: CASLQLVGVYGYTF
CDR3 DNA: TGTGCCAGCTTACAACTGGTGGGTGTCTATGGCTACACCTTC
D gene: NA
CDR3 length: 14
V gene: TRBV27
J gene: TRBJ1-2
clone size: NA

CDR3 protein: CASSFRDRAVYGYTF
CDR3 DNA: TGTGCCAGCAGCTTCCGGGACAGGGCCGTCTATGGCTACACCTTC
D gene: TRBD1
CDR3 length: 15
V gene: TRBV7-8
J gene: TRBJ1-2
clone size: many

CDR3 protein: CASSSRDRVFSEQFF
CDR3 DNA: TGCGCCAGCAGCTCCCGGGACAGGGTTTTCTCTGAGCAGTTCTTC
D gene: TRBD1
CDR3 length: 15
V gene: TRBV5-1
J gene: TRBJ2-1
clone size: NA

CDR3 protein: CATKHRDTYQPQHF
CDR3 DNA: TGTGCCACTAAACACCGGGACACTTATCAGCCCCAGCATTTT
D gene: NA
CDR3 length: 14
V gene: TRBV19
J gene: TRBJ1-5
clone size: few

CDR3 protein: CASSFVPGQDPDSQYF
CDR3 DNA: TGTGCCAGCAGCTTCGTCCCGGGACAGGACCCAGATTCGCAGTATTTT
D gene: TRBD1
CDR3 length: 16
V gene: TRBV12-3/TRBV12-4
J gene: TRBJ2-3
clone size: NA

CDR3 protein: CASSYVTGGTGYTF
CDR3 DNA: TGTGCCAGCAGTTACGTGACCGGGGGGACTGGCTACACCTTC
D gene: NA
CDR3 length: 14
V gene: TRBV6-6
J gene: TRBJ1-2
clone size: many

CDR3 protein: CASSSGRLNTEAFF
CDR3 DNA: TGTGCCAGCAGTTCGGGACGGTTGAACACTGAAGCTTTCTTT
D gene: NA
CDR3 length: 14
V gene: TRBV6-2/TRBV6-3
J gene: TRBJ1-1
clone size: NA

CDR3 protein: CASGSGLAGVFGEQFF
CDR3 DNA: TGTGCTAGTGGTTCGGGACTAGCGGGAGTGTTCGGTGAGCAGTTCTTC
D gene: TRBD2
CDR3 length: 16
V gene: TRBV12-5
J gene: TRBJ2-1
clone size: many

CDR3 protein: CASSHSGGFTDTQYF
CDR3 DNA: TGTGCCAGCAGTCATAGCGGGGGCTTCACAGATACGCAGTATTTT
D gene: TRBD2
CDR3 length: 15
V gene: TRBV7-3
J gene: TRBJ2-3
clone size: many

CDR3 protein: CASQGTSGSYTGELFF
CDR3 DNA: TGTGCCAGTCAAGGGACTAGCGGGAGTTACACCGGGGAGCTGTTTTTT
D gene: TRBD2
CDR3 length: 16
V gene: TRBV6-5
J gene: TRBJ2-2
clone size: NA

CDR3 protein: CASSSPRGYPSYNEQFF
CDR3 DNA: TGTGCCAGCAGCTCCCCCCGGGGCTACCCCTCCTACAATGAGCAGTTCTTC
D gene: NA
CDR3 length: 17
V gene: TRBV7-6
J gene: TRBJ2-1
clone size: many

CDR3 protein: CASSLRQRPGELFF
CDR3 DNA: TGTGCCAGCAGCTTACGACAGAGACCCGGGGAGCTGTTTTTT
D gene: NA
CDR3 length: 14
V gene: TRBV5-6
J gene: TRBJ2-2
clone size: many

CDR3 protein: CASSQSRTGGNEQFF
CDR3 DNA: TGTGCCAGCAGCCAGTCCCGGACTGGGGGCAATGAGCAGTTCTTC
D gene: NA
CDR3 length: 15
V gene: TRBV28
J gene: TRBJ2-1
clone size: many

CDR3 protein: CASSLAVKGREMSEQFF
CDR3 DNA: TGTGCCAGCAGCTTAGCAGTAAAGGGGCGGGAGATGAGTGAGCAGTTCTTC
D gene: TRBD2
CDR3 length: 17
V gene: TRBV7-8
J gene: TRBJ2-1
clone size: many

CDR3 protein: CASRGQGASGYTF
CDR3 DNA: TGTGCCTCCCGAGGACAGGGGGCCAGTGGCTACACCTTC
D gene: TRBD1
CDR3 length: 13
V gene: TRBV7-8
J gene: TRBJ1-2
clone size: many

CDR3 protein: CASSLGRAAYEQYF
CDR3 DNA: TGCGCCAGCAGCTTAGGCAGGGCTGCCTACGAGCAGTACTTC
D gene: NA
CDR3 length: 14
V gene: TRBV5-1
J gene: TRBJ2-7
clone size: few

CDR3 protein: CASSPTGSAGYGYTF
CDR3 DNA: TGTGCCAGCAGCCCGACAGGATCTGCGGGCTATGGCTACACCTTC
D gene: NA
CDR3 length: 15
V gene: TRBV7-6
J gene: TRBJ1-2
clone size: many

CDR3 protein: CATSDRDNVDEQYF
CDR3 DNA: TGTGCCACCAGCGACCGGGACAATGTGGACGAGCAGTACTTC
D gene: NA
CDR3 length: 14
V gene: TRBV15
J gene: TRBJ2-7
clone size: NA

CDR3 protein: CASSQLAEQFF
CDR3 DNA: TGTGCCAGCAGCCAACTAGCGGAGCAGTTCTTC
D gene: NA
CDR3 length: 11
V gene: TRBV4-2
J gene: TRBJ2-1
clone size: NA

CDR3 protein: CSVAAGTGVTYEQYF
CDR3 DNA: TGCAGCGTTGCTGCCGGGACAGGGGTTACCTACGAGCAGTACTTC
D gene: TRBD1
CDR3 length: 15
V gene: TRBV29-1
J gene: TRBJ2-7
clone size: NA

CDR3 protein: CASSLGAGGPRNEQFF
CDR3 DNA: TGTGCCAGCAGCTTGGGGGCGGGAGGGCCGAGAAATGAGCAGTTCTTC
D gene: TRBD2
CDR3 length: 16
V gene: TRBV13
J gene: TRBJ2-1
clone size: NA

CDR3 protein: CASRTGYYVYTF
CDR3 DNA: TGTGCCAGCAGGACAGGGTACTATGTCTACACCTTC
D gene: TRBD1
CDR3 length: 12
V gene: TRBV27
J gene: TRBJ1-2
clone size: NA